Detailed here is one TCR beta chain. It lacks a known antigen. Nothing much larger sits one base from this clone, and base qualities are not available. The source of the sample is a study of cytomegalovirus exposure and HLA in healthy donors (dated by TCRdb to the late 2010s). Some background on the complete study: An earlier analysis of approximately 640 of the donors reported about 250 Gb of sequence data and 117 million unique TCR beta sequences from about 179 million T cells. Genome-wide SNP genotypes for about 65% of the 666 donors were used in a later genetic analysis, which treated that subset as a discovery cohort. Besides the first cohort of 666 subjects, a separate validation cohort made up of 95 to 150 different subjects was used. An early release that covered some 630 HLA-typed donors contained approximately 300 gigabases of sequencing data and tens of millions of unique TCR sequences. Typing coverage varied by locus: roughly 620-640 donors for A, B, C, DRB1 and DQB1; approximately 560 for DQA1; 606 for DPA1; 450 to 480 for DPB1. Of the 350 to 450 genotyped donors, 81% were placed in the genetic ancestry cluster associated with self-reported Caucasian donors. Among a few hundred genotyped donors of the cohort, an average of around 240,000 unique TCR beta nucleotide sequences were sequenced per donor, around a sixth of them non-productive. Every discovery cohort repertoire had been produced on one sequencing platform. The T cell repertoires of roughly 660 subjects were profiled by immunosequencing and related to cytomegalovirus serostatus. Because of strong linkage in the cohort, a handful of DR-DQ haplotypes were treated as single units for association and clustering. Alongside the repertoire data, information on donor age, sex, ethnicity and CMV serostatus was compiled. The study was designed to test whether signatures of past pathogen exposure could be identified by cataloging public T cell receptors. An earlier analysis of around 640 of the donors used high-throughput TCR beta sequencing to judge whether each TCR beta V gene segment behaved as functional or pseudogenic. High-throughput TCR immunosequencing, statistical association of individual TCRs with disease status, and machine learning were combined to predict cytomegalovirus infection status. To study patterns of TCR occurrence, a later analysis re-analyzed previously published TCR beta repertoires from 500 to 850 donors and added high-resolution HLA genotyping. In the later analysis, no new phenotypic data were used to find candidate immune exposures; instead, reliance was placed on TCR beta sequences and their occurrence across donors. HLA typing included class I and class II loci at four-digit resolution. Study-wide conclusions, independent of this receptor: Roughly uniform sequencing depth across donors was assumed in presence/absence analyses, although this assumption may not hold. Assigning TCR associations to individual alleles was difficult when HLA alleles, especially DR and DQ, strongly co-occurred. Compared with equally common non-associated chains, HLA-associated TCR beta chains in a later analysis were more clonally expanded and had lower generation probabilities. Only TCR beta chains were sequenced in this cohort, and the absence of alpha or paired-chain data limited detectable features. Cytomegalovirus status was reported to be diagnosed by the classifier with high specificity and sensitivity in both the original and validation cohorts. In a later analysis, the rate of TCR association differed among HLA loci, with DRB1 alleles having the most associated TCRs and HLA-C alleles having the fewest. A later analysis found that most CMV-associated TCR beta chains appeared HLA-restricted, with HLA associations seemingly driven largely by CMV exposure. In a later analysis, several top co-occurrence clusters were reported to appear linked to parvovirus B19, influenza, CMV and Epstein-Barr virus. It was suggested by the authors that the approach could potentially be generalized to other disease states and immunological phenotypes. A further reported finding was that TCR beta sequences accurately predicted the HLA-A and HLA-B alleles for most subjects in the first cohort. Because counts were too low, about 15 rarely observed V segments, including chromosome 9 orphons, were left out of the earlier analysis of 587 of the donors. An earlier analysis of approximately 600 of the donors showed that most TCR beta V segments appeared in productive rearrangements either about 87% or about 30% of the time, which broadly matched IMGT annotations. Immune exposure information for the cohort was limited to CMV serostatus. In vitro tests confirmed that a few of the cytomegalovirus-associated TCR beta chains recognize cytomegalovirus antigens. Correlated functional status among segregating V segments might reflect linkage disequilibrium, but an unknown experimental factor could not be ruled out. The study gave a list of some 150 TCR beta chains associated with cytomegalovirus. Most TCR sequences were observed very rarely across donors, whereas some public TCRs were present in many individuals. At a false discovery rate of 0.05, a later analysis linked approximately 18,000 TCR beta sequences to specific HLA alleles. According to a later genetic analysis, donors in an Asian-associated ancestry cluster had fewer N-insertions in productive TCRs than the roughly 700-donor mean. A cluster of highly shared sequence variants was judged likely to be a technical artifact of the sequencing pipeline. Because HLA typing was unavailable for some donors at each locus, only the typed subset was used in association tests. In a later genetic analysis, a missense DCLRE1C variant was associated with V-gene and J-gene trimming of TCR beta chains, and the association was replicated in an independent cohort.

The cohort comprised some 680 healthy bone marrow donors. At the time of sampling, every cohort member was nominally healthy, though immune exposures that went unrecorded were likely present. The donor tested CMV seropositive, placing the donor among the 289 seropositive members of the cohort. A peripheral blood sample was collected from each donor, and TCR beta sequencing was performed on peripheral blood mononuclear cells. Genomic DNA extraction from the blood cell samples was performed with the Qiagen DNeasy Blood Extraction Kit. Receptor libraries were prepared by the immunoSEQ multiplex PCR assay. The multiplex PCR relied on a mix of 60 forward primers for TCR Vbeta segments and 13 reverse primers for TCR Jbeta segments. The CDR3 region of rearranged TCR beta genes was amplified from genomic DNA by a multiplex PCR assay. The Illumina HiSeq System was used to sequence the amplified TCR beta libraries as 87-base-pair reads. The authors' analysis ran thus. In a later analysis, some 80 million unique TCR beta chains were counted across the 690 or so repertoires, and around 10 million of these chains were shared by at least two donors. Raw reads were error-corrected and collapsed into unique sequences with a nearest-neighbor algorithm that merged closely related sequences to remove PCR and sequencing errors. V, D and J gene segments were assigned by aligning CDR3 sequences to IMGT reference sequences. For a sequence to be retained, a match of at least six nucleotides to both a V gene segment and a J gene segment was required. A rearrangement counted as productive if the CDR3 had no stop codons and remained in frame with V and J, and every other rearrangement counted as non-productive. Following IMGT convention, CDR3 was defined as the stretch from the second conserved V-encoded cysteine up to the conserved J-encoded phenylalanine. Sequences without an unambiguous match to a single V gene segment were excluded from the earlier analysis of 587 of the donors. In an earlier analysis of around 590 of the donors, a V segment was called functional when productive rearrangements were above 56.7%, and segregating when the standard deviation between donors exceeded 5%. To diagnose cytomegalovirus status from the catalog of TCR beta chain sequences, a statistical classification framework was built. In a later analysis, V and J genes were assigned by comparing TCR nucleotide sequences against IMGT/GENE-DB human TR gene sequences. Using the TCRdist pipeline, a later analysis assigned CDR3 sequences along with most-parsimonious VDJ recombination scenarios. A later analysis defined each TCR beta chain by its CDR3 amino acid sequence plus V-gene family, and excluded reads lacking a unique V-gene family. In a later analysis, fewer than 600 highly shared, low-generation-probability nucleotide sequences were removed to address suspected cross-contamination and a sequencing artifact. In a later analysis, a clonal expansion index was calculated for each public chain from normalized within-repertoire ranks of inferred template counts. In a later analysis, generation probabilities were computed using a VDJ recombination model fitted to out-of-frame rearrangements, and the results were checked against IGoR. In a later analysis, TCR-TCR, TCR-HLA and TCR-CMV co-occurrence was scored with hypergeometric tests, and a repertoire-size bias correction was applied to TCR pairs. In a later analysis, false discovery rates were estimated by permuting HLA or CMV assignments 20 times. In a later analysis, co-occurring TCRs were grouped using DBSCAN, and TCRdist sequence similarity was added for clustering within HLA-allele-positive subsets. Repertoires with fewer than 30,000 or more than 120,000 public chains, plus five repertoires with anomalous nucleotide sharing, were excluded from co-occurrence clustering. TCRdb's version of the immuneACCESS table is confined to in-frame rearrangements and falls short of the full clone set. An unresolved V gene accounts for under half of the shortfall where checked; the remainder is of unknown origin. V and J calls and clone size are those listed in that table; D and trimming were worked out from the DNA. The sample has about 64,000 clones on record, about three quarters of them singletons. Roughly 5% of the sample is held by the ten biggest clonotypes.

The receptor was derived from a male donor in good health and CMV-seropositive. Sequences were obtained from PBMCs.

The DNA is TGTGCCAGCAGTTACTGGCAAGTGGGAGGGAATTCACCCCTCCACTTT. The translation is CASSYWQVGGNSPLHF. The sequence joins TRBV6-5 to TRBJ1-6, with the D segment identity uncertain. V is cut by 1 base and J by 7 bases, and the space between the germline ends is 14 bases. The CDR3 sequence holds 16 residues, the cysteine and phenylalanine included. This entry keeps only the CDR3 DNA: 48 bases, framed from base 1. The germline V gene supplies CDR1 MNHEY and CDR2 SVGAGI.